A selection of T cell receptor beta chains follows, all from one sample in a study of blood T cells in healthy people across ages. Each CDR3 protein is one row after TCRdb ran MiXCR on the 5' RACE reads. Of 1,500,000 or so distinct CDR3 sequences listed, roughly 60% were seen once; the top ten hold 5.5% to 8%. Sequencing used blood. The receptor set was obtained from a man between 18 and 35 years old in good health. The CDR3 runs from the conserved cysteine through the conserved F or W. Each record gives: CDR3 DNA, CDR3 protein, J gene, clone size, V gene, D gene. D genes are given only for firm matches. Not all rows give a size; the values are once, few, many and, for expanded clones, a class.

DNA: TGTGCCAGTAGGCAGTGGACAGGGGACGCCAAAAACATTCAGTACTTC
CDR3: CASRQWTGDAKNIQYF
J: TRBJ2-4
size: NA
V: TRBV19
D: TRBD1

DNA: TGTGCCACCAGCAGGGGGACTAGCGGGAGATGGCTAGCCAAAAACATTCAGTACTTC
CDR3: CATSRGTSGRWLAKNIQYF
J: TRBJ2-4
size: NA
V: TRBV15
D: TRBD2

DNA: TGCAGCGTTAGCCGGGACAGGTATGGCGAGCAGTACTTC
CDR3: CSVSRDRYGEQYF
J: TRBJ2-7
size: NA
V: TRBV29-1
D: TRBD1

DNA: TGCAGTGGAACTAGCGGGGGGCAACCGTACGAGCAGTACTTC
CDR3: CSGTSGGQPYEQYF
J: TRBJ2-7
size: NA
V: TRBV20-1
D: TRBD2

DNA: TGCGCCAGCAGCTTGCGGCTAGGGGCCGACGAGCAGTACTTC
CDR3: CASSLRLGADEQYF
J: TRBJ2-7
size: NA
V: TRBV5-1
D: NA

DNA: TGTGCCAGCAGTTACAATGGGGGAAGTCAGCCCCAGCATTTT
CDR3: CASSYNGGSQPQHF
J: TRBJ1-5
size: NA
V: TRBV6-6
D: NA

DNA: TGTGCCAGCTCACCAGGGGGAGATGGGGATACGCAGTATTTT
CDR3: CASSPGGDGDTQYF
J: TRBJ2-3
size: NA
V: TRBV18
D: NA

DNA: TGCAGCGTTGACGGGAGGATAGGGCAAGAGGCCCAGTACTTC
CDR3: CSVDGRIGQEAQYF
J: TRBJ2-5
size: NA
V: TRBV29-1
D: TRBD2

DNA: TGTGCCAGCAGTAGACTAGCGGAAAACAATGAGCAGTTCTTC
CDR3: CASSRLAENNEQFF
J: TRBJ2-1
size: NA
V: TRBV12-3/TRBV12-4
D: TRBD2

DNA: TGTGCCAGCAGTTCCCTTGGGGTGGGACTAGAAAGGAATGAGCAGTTCTTC
CDR3: CASSSLGVGLERNEQFF
J: TRBJ2-1
size: few
V: TRBV27
D: TRBD2

DNA: TGCAGCGTTGGGGCGCGCCGAAACTCCTACGAGCAGTACTTC
CDR3: CSVGARRNSYEQYF
J: TRBJ2-7
size: NA
V: TRBV29-1
D: NA

DNA: TGTGCCAGCAGCATGAACTCAGAAGAGACCCAGTACTTC
CDR3: CASSMNSEETQYF
J: TRBJ2-5
size: few
V: TRBV7-9
D: NA

DNA: TGTGCCAGCTGCTTGACTCCTGTCCAAGTCTACGAGCAGTACTTC
CDR3: CASCLTPVQVYEQYF
J: TRBJ2-7
size: once
V: TRBV6-2/TRBV6-3
D: NA

DNA: TGTGCCAGCAAGGGACAGGAATATAATTCACCCCTCCACTTT
CDR3: CASKGQEYNSPLHF
J: TRBJ1-6
size: few
V: TRBV6-2/TRBV6-3
D: TRBD1

DNA: TGTGCCAGCTCAAGCGTCGGGGGCTTTATGAACACTGAAGCTTTCTTT
CDR3: CASSSVGGFMNTEAFF
J: TRBJ1-1
size: NA
V: TRBV18
D: NA

DNA: TGTGCCATCAGCCACACCGGGACTCATAACTACGAGCAGTACTTC
CDR3: CAISHTGTHNYEQYF
J: TRBJ2-7
size: few
V: TRBV10-3
D: NA

DNA: TGTGCCAGCAGTTTAGTGGCATCAAGCTACGAGCAGTACTTC
CDR3: CASSLVASSYEQYF
J: TRBJ2-7
size: few
V: TRBV27
D: NA

DNA: TGTGCCAGCTCACCTAACCGGGACAGCTTTGTCTACGAGCAGTACTTC
CDR3: CASSPNRDSFVYEQYF
J: TRBJ2-7
size: NA
V: TRBV18
D: TRBD1

DNA: TGCAGCGTTGAAGAGATTGGACCGGGACAGATTGAGCCCACAGATGCGCAGTATTTT
CDR3: CSVEEIGPGQIEPTDAQYF
J: TRBJ2-3
size: NA
V: TRBV29-1
D: TRBD1

DNA: TGCGCCAGCAGCTTCGGGTTCGATGAGCAGTTCTTC
CDR3: CASSFGFDEQFF
J: TRBJ2-1
size: NA
V: TRBV5-1
D: NA

DNA: TGCAGTGCTGTTGGGGCCGGGGAGCTGTTTTTT
CDR3: CSAVGAGELFF
J: TRBJ2-2
size: NA
V: TRBV20-1
D: NA

DNA: TGTGCCAGCAGTAGGAACGGCCGGGAAAACACTGAAGCTTTCTTT
CDR3: CASSRNGRENTEAFF
J: TRBJ1-1
size: NA
V: TRBV6-2/TRBV6-3
D: NA

DNA: TGCAGCGTTGATCTAGGGAGCACAGATACGCAGTATTTT
CDR3: CSVDLGSTDTQYF
J: TRBJ2-3
size: few
V: TRBV29-1
D: NA

DNA: TGCAGCGTTGCCGCCGGTGGCGGGAGGGCCTACAATGAGCAGTTCTTC
CDR3: CSVAAGGGRAYNEQFF
J: TRBJ2-1
size: NA
V: TRBV29-1
D: TRBD2

DNA: TGTGCCTGGAGCCCCGACAGCTACAATAATTCACCCCTCCACTTT
CDR3: CAWSPDSYNNSPLHF
J: TRBJ1-6
size: NA
V: TRBV30
D: NA

DNA: TGTGCCAGCAGCCCCGGGGACAACCAAGAGACCCAGTACTTC
CDR3: CASSPGDNQETQYF
J: TRBJ2-5
size: few
V: TRBV14
D: NA

DNA: TGTGCCAGCAGTTACCGGGACACCAGGAACGAGCAGTACTTC
CDR3: CASSYRDTRNEQYF
J: TRBJ2-7
size: NA
V: TRBV6-5
D: NA

DNA: TGTGCCAGCAGCAAACATGGGGGCGACTATGGCTACACCTTC
CDR3: CASSKHGGDYGYTF
J: TRBJ1-2
size: NA
V: TRBV9
D: NA

DNA: TGTGCCAGCAGTTTAGTGGAAGAAGGGAAGTACTTC
CDR3: CASSLVEEGKYF
J: TRBJ2-5
size: NA
V: TRBV12-3/TRBV12-4
D: NA

DNA: TGTGCCAGCAGCCGCCTGGGAGCGGGGTACTTC
CDR3: CASSRLGAGYF
J: TRBJ2-5
size: once
V: TRBV7-9
D: NA

DNA: TGTGCCAGCAGCTTACTCAGCTCTTCCAAAGAGACCCAGTACTTC
CDR3: CASSLLSSSKETQYF
J: TRBJ2-5
size: NA
V: TRBV7-9
D: NA

DNA: TGCGCCAGCAGCCAAGATATCGGGGGCAGGCAAGAGACCCAGTACTTC
CDR3: CASSQDIGGRQETQYF
J: TRBJ2-5
size: NA
V: TRBV4-3
D: NA

DNA: TGTGCCAGCAGTTCCAATATACAGGGTAGATATGACGAAGCTTTCTTT
CDR3: CASSSNIQGRYDEAFF
J: TRBJ1-1
size: NA
V: TRBV12-3/TRBV12-4
D: NA

DNA: TGTGCCAGCAGATGGACATTCACCTACGAGCAGTACTTC
CDR3: CASRWTFTYEQYF
J: TRBJ2-7
size: NA
V: TRBV2
D: NA

DNA: TGTGCCACCAAGGGGTACACAGATACGCAGTATTTT
CDR3: CATKGYTDTQYF
J: TRBJ2-3
size: NA
V: TRBV6-2/TRBV6-3
D: NA

DNA: TGTGCCAGCAGTTTTCAGGCAGGGGGCGAGGTTGTTCGACCCCTCCACTTT
CDR3: CASSFQAGGEVVRPLHF
J: TRBJ1-6
size: NA
V: TRBV12-3/TRBV12-4
D: TRBD1

DNA: TGCGCCAGCAGCTTGGACGGGGTTGGGGAGACCCAGTACTTC
CDR3: CASSLDGVGETQYF
J: TRBJ2-5
size: NA
V: TRBV5-1
D: NA

DNA: TGTGCCAGCAGCTCCCGGGACATTTACAATGAGCAGTTCTTC
CDR3: CASSSRDIYNEQFF
J: TRBJ2-1
size: once
V: TRBV14
D: NA

DNA: TGTGCCAGCAGCCCTACTAGGGCTTACAATGAGCAGTTCTTC
CDR3: CASSPTRAYNEQFF
J: TRBJ2-1
size: NA
V: TRBV7-9
D: NA

DNA: TGCAGTCACCCAGGGGGCAACACAGATACGCAGTATTTT
CDR3: CSHPGGNTDTQYF
J: TRBJ2-3
size: NA
V: TRBV29-1
D: TRBD1

DNA: TGCGCCAGCAGCTCATCAGGGGTCGTCGGCTACGAGCAGTACTTC
CDR3: CASSSSGVVGYEQYF
J: TRBJ2-7
size: NA
V: TRBV5-1
D: NA

DNA: TGTGCCAGCACTCTAACGACTAGCGGGAGCGGCAATGAGCAGTTCTTC
CDR3: CASTLTTSGSGNEQFF
J: TRBJ2-1
size: once
V: TRBV6-5
D: TRBD2

DNA: TGTGCCAGCAGTGGGACAGGGGGCGATCAGCCCCAGCATTTT
CDR3: CASSGTGGDQPQHF
J: TRBJ1-5
size: few
V: TRBV12-3/TRBV12-4
D: TRBD1

DNA: TGCGCCAGCAGCTTGAGCCAGGTTCCTAACACTGAAGCTTTCTTT
CDR3: CASSLSQVPNTEAFF
J: TRBJ1-1
size: NA
V: TRBV5-1
D: NA

DNA: TGCAGCGTTGAAGCGGGACTTCTCAATGAGCAGTTCTTC
CDR3: CSVEAGLLNEQFF
J: TRBJ2-1
size: few
V: TRBV29-1
D: NA

DNA: TGCAGTGCTAGAGGTCTAGGCGCCCCCATTAACGAGCAGTACTTC
CDR3: CSARGLGAPINEQYF
J: TRBJ2-7
size: NA
V: TRBV20-1
D: NA

DNA: TGTGCCAGCAGTTCCATAGGAGGAGGATTCAATCAGCCCCAGCATTTT
CDR3: CASSSIGGGFNQPQHF
J: TRBJ1-5
size: NA
V: TRBV27
D: NA

DNA: TGTGCCAGCAGCCATTTAGGACAGGGGGAACCGGCTTCTGGCTACACCTTC
CDR3: CASSHLGQGEPASGYTF
J: TRBJ1-2
size: NA
V: TRBV16
D: TRBD1

DNA: TGCGCCAGCAGCTTACTGGTGGGATCCCCGAGCTCCTACAATGAGCAGTTCTTC
CDR3: CASSLLVGSPSSYNEQFF
J: TRBJ2-1
size: NA
V: TRBV5-1
D: NA

DNA: TGTGCCAGCAGTGTCCAGCGGGGAGTTGACTACGAGCAGTACTTC
CDR3: CASSVQRGVDYEQYF
J: TRBJ2-7
size: NA
V: TRBV6-1
D: TRBD2

DNA: TGTGCCAGCAGTTCCGACCCTCAGGCCTCGTATGGCTACACCTTC
CDR3: CASSSDPQASYGYTF
J: TRBJ1-2
size: few
V: TRBV27
D: NA

DNA: TGCGCCAGCAGCCAAAGATACGGCGAAAAACTGTTTTTT
CDR3: CASSQRYGEKLFF
J: TRBJ1-4
size: NA
V: TRBV4-1
D: NA

DNA: TGCAGTGCACAGAAGGATGGGGGCGGGGTGAATGGCTACACCTTC
CDR3: CSAQKDGGGVNGYTF
J: TRBJ1-2
size: NA
V: TRBV20-1
D: NA

DNA: TGTGCCAGCAGTTACTCGTCCCAGAGCTCCTACGAGCAGTACTTC
CDR3: CASSYSSQSSYEQYF
J: TRBJ2-7
size: NA
V: TRBV6-6
D: NA

DNA: TGTGCCAGCAGTCTCTTGGTTTCGAACACTGAAGCTTTCTTT
CDR3: CASSLLVSNTEAFF
J: TRBJ1-1
size: NA
V: TRBV2
D: NA